The 21 T cell receptor beta chains given below trace back to one sample, sequenced in a study of CD8 T cells in ankylosing spondylitis. TCRdb itself ran the 5' RACE reads through MiXCR, one entry per CDR3 protein. Of 150,000 to 200,000 distinct CDR3 sequences in the sample, approximately 20% were seen once. The sample taken for sequencing was blood, either unsorted or a sorted T cell fraction (not recorded which). The receptors shown here come from a male donor with ankylosing spondylitis or in good health (not recorded which).

In its sample, this clonotype was seen many times. This sequence joins TRBV2 and TRBJ1-1; TRBD1 might be the D (6 bases). This CDR3 contains 12 residues. Germline V gene lookup returns CDR1 SNHLY and CDR2 FYNNEI. V lost 4 bases to trimming and J lost 10 bases, with 13 bases between them. DNA for the CDR3: TGTGCCAGCAGTGCCGGGGGGCAGGCAGCTTTCTTT. It translates to CASSAGGQAAFF.

This clonotype occurred many times. The chain carries TRBV7-8 and TRBJ1-6; tentative D call: TRBD1 (6 bases). The germline V gene has CDR1 SGHVS and CDR2 FQNEAQ. V was trimmed by 5 bases and J by 5 bases, leaving 19 bases between them. The CDR3 has 17 amino acids. In nucleotides, the CDR3 is TGTGCCAGCAGCCCCCGGGGCGGACAGAATAATAATTCACCCCTCCACTTT. Translating it yields CASSPRGGQNNNSPLHF.

This clonotype has a count of ten or more. The junction shows a germline mismatch at one end, possibly a read error. The chain combines TRBV5-1 with TRBJ2-7; 7 bases align to TRBD1. Germline V gene sequence: CDR1 SGHRS, CDR2 YFSETQ. The CDR3 runs 12 residues. CDR3 protein: CASSLDRYEQYF. CDR3 sequence (DNA): TGTGCCAGCAGCCTGGACAGGTACGAGCAGTACTTC.

The chain carries TRBV6-5 and TRBJ2-7; D remains ambiguous. V lost 6 bases, J lost 3 bases, and 21 bases lay in between. Germline V CDR1 and CDR2: MNHEY, SVGAGI. There are 16 residues in the CDR3. CDR3 nucleotides: TGTGCCAGCAGCTACAATCCTAGGAGATCAGTCTACGAGCAGTACTTC. Translating it yields CASSYNPRRSVYEQYF.

This clonotype was observed many times. This rearrangement joins TRBV6-1 to TRBJ2-7; D gene uncertain. V was cut by 4 bases and J by 0 bases, with 19 bases left in between. CDR3 size: 17 residues. Germline V gene sequence: CDR1 MNHNS, CDR2 SASEGT. This chain's CDR3 is CASSGPLWGISSYEQYF. The CDR3 nucleotides read TGTGCCAGCAGTGGCCCTCTGTGGGGAATAAGCTCCTACGAGCAGTACTTC.

On this clonotype: The junction departs from germline at one end; a sequencing error may be responsible. The V gene is TRBV29-1, the J gene TRBJ2-7; 8 bases match TRBD1. The CDR3 runs to 14 residues. In germline, CDR1 is SQVTM, CDR2 ANQGSEA. The CDR3 nucleotides read TGCAGCGCAGGGAGTGGACAGGGTTCCTACGAGCAGTGCTTC. Encoded protein: CSAGSGQGSYEQCF.

The chain joins TRBV28 to TRBJ1-5; the D gene is possibly TRBD1 (5 bases). The CDR3 consists of 12 residues. Trimming removed 4 bases from V and 6 bases from J, with 7 bases in between. The germline V gene encodes CDR1 MDHEN and CDR2 SYDVKM. In DNA, the CDR3 is TGTGCCAGCAGTTGGGACCGTCAGCCCCAGCATTTT. It translates to CASSWDRQPQHF. The entire variable domain, with the rest obtained from reference TRBV28 and TRBJ1-5, is as follows: DVKVTQSSRYLVKRTGEKVFLECVQDMDHENMFWYRQDPGLGLRLIYFSYDVKMKEKGDIPEGYSVSREKKERFSLILESASTNQTSMYLCASSWDRQPQHFGDGTRLSIL.

This clonotype was observed many times. V usage is TRBV10-3 and J usage is TRBJ2-1; 7 bases line up with TRBD2. Looked up from germline, CDR1 is ENHRY and CDR2 is SYGVKD. This CDR3 has 16 amino acids. Unmatched junction bases numbered 15, after V lost 8 bases and J lost 5 bases. The CDR3: CAISFGVAGKDNEQFF. Written as DNA, the CDR3 is TGTGCCATCTCCTTTGGGGTAGCGGGTAAGGACAATGAGCAGTTCTTC.

This sequence joins TRBV5-1 and TRBJ2-5; TRBD2 is a possible D gene (6 bases). Germline CDR1 and CDR2: SGHRS and YFSETQ. CDR3 size: 14 residues. V lost 4 bases to trimming and J lost 5 bases, with 15 bases between them. The DNA for the CDR3 is TGCGCCAGCAGCCAGGGACTCACGGGGGAGACCCAGTACTTC. This codes for CASSQGLTGETQYF.

This clonotype was found many times. The genes are TRBV20-1 and TRBJ2-3; D is uncertain. This CDR3 region has 13 residues. CDR1 is DFQATT, CDR2 SNEGSKA, per germline (reference sequence). V gave up 0 bases and J gave up 1 base, with 5 bases separating them. As DNA, the CDR3 is TGCAGTGCTAGAGATTTGGGCACAGATACGCAGTATTTT. The encoded protein is CSARDLGTDTQYF.

In this sample, this clonotype turned up a few times. J is TRBJ1-2 and V is TRBV29-1, with D maybe TRBD1 (5 bases). The germline V and J ends were trimmed by 5 bases and 8 bases, with 12 bases remaining between them. This CDR3 is 11 amino acids long. Germline loops: CDR1 SQVTM, CDR2 ANQGSEA. The CDR3 DNA reads TGCAGCGTTTGGGGACGACGGGGCTACACCTTC. Residues: CSVWGRRGYTF.

This clonotype was detected only a few times. This chain connects TRBV30 to TRBJ1-4; no reliable D call. CDR1 and CDR2 (germline): GTSNPN, SVGIG (reference sequence). V was trimmed by 0 bases and J by 4 bases, leaving 9 bases between them. The CDR3 length is 14 residues. The CDR3 DNA follows: TGTGCCTGGAGTGTCGTCGGACGTAATGAAAAACTGTTTTTT. Translated: CAWSVVGRNEKLFF.

This clonotype was picked up a small number of times. V is TRBV23-1 and J is TRBJ2-7; 9 nucleotides agree with TRBD1. TRBV23-1 is given ORF status, its function remaining uncertain. The CDR3 has 16 amino acids. V shed 1 base and J 7 bases; nucleotides not matched to a gene: 11. The CDR3 reads CASSQFISGQGGEQYF. The CDR3 DNA sequence: TGCGCCAGCAGTCAATTTATCTCGGGACAGGGAGGTGAGCAGTACTTC.

The chain is built from TRBV4-2 and TRBJ1-6, with D unresolved. Germline V gives CDR1 LGHNA, CDR2 YNFKEQ. V was shortened by 4 bases and J by 0 bases, with 10 bases between the two germline ends. This CDR3 has 16 residues. CDR3 coding DNA: TGTGCCAGCAGCCCCTGGATGCTCTCCTATAATTCACCCCTCCACTTT. Protein: CASSPWMLSYNSPLHF.

This clonotype was recorded at least ten times. The V and J genes are TRBV5-5 and TRBJ2-1; 10 bases are a match to TRBD2. CDR1 is SGHKS and CDR2 is YYEKEE in the germline V gene (reference sequence). Losses at the gene ends were 4 bases for V and 6 bases for J; bases not matched to a gene: 7. The CDR3 loop spans 15 amino acids. CDR3 sequence: CASSTWTSGANEQFF. CDR3 nucleotide sequence: TGTGCCAGCAGCACTTGGACTAGCGGCGCCAATGAGCAGTTCTTC.

The chain links TRBV6-1 to TRBJ1-5; D unclear. Per the germline V gene, CDR1 is MNHNS and CDR2 is SASEGT. This CDR3 region has 13 residues. The germline V and J ends were trimmed by 7 bases and 5 bases, with 12 bases remaining between them. The CDR3 DNA reads TGTGCCAGCACCCGGGGAGCGGATCAGCCCCAGCATTTT. Its translation: CASTRGADQPQHF.

This chain connects TRBV7-2 to TRBJ2-2; 9 nucleotides agree with TRBD1. Germline trimming cut 1 base from V and 6 bases from J; bases unmatched to any gene: 6. The CDR3 totals 16 residues. Germline loops: CDR1 SGHTA, CDR2 FQGNSA. The CDR3 nucleotides are TGTGCCAGCAGCTTAGTGACAGGGGGAGTGTCCGGGGAGCTGTTTTTT. Translating it yields CASSLVTGGVSGELFF.

This clonotype was picked up a small number of times. The V and J genes are TRBV5-4 and TRBJ2-2; 8 bases map to TRBD1. Looked up from germline, CDR1 is SGHNT and CDR2 is YYREEE (reference sequence). The CDR3 covers 17 residues. V shed 0 bases, J shed 7 bases, and the junction held 11 bases outside the gene matches. The CDR3 spells CASSLGAGRGRDGELFF. CDR3 DNA: TGTGCCAGCAGCTTGGGGGCAGGCAGGGGGCGCGACGGGGAGCTGTTTTTT.

The V and J genes are TRBV11-2 and TRBJ1-5; D gene ambiguous. The germline V gene encodes CDR1 SGHAT and CDR2 FQNNGV. V dropped 1 base and J dropped 6 bases, with 7 bases sitting between them. This CDR3 contains 13 residues. CDR3 coding DNA: TGTGCCAGCAGCTTAGGTCCCAGTCAGCCCCAGCATTTT. Its translation is CASSLGPSQPQHF.

Details on this clonotype: A junction boundary mismatches the germline segment, possibly from a read error. V and J are TRBV29-1 and TRBJ2-1, with 9 bases fitting TRBD1. The CDR3 contains 14 residues. Germline CDR1 reads SQVTM; CDR2 reads ANQGSEA. CDR3 in amino acids: CSVEPTGGWNEQLF. DNA for the CDR3: TGCAGCGTTGAACCCACAGGGGGCTGGAATGAGCAGCTCTTC.

The V gene is TRBV24-1, the J gene TRBJ1-6, with D hard to call. The CDR3 sequence is 14 residues long. Germline loops: CDR1 KGHDR, CDR2 SFDVKD. V lost 4 bases and J 10 bases, leaving 13 bases between the germline ends. The CDR3, as DNA: TGTGCCACCAGTGACCACCGGCCGGGATCACCCCTCCACTTT. Translating gives CATSDHRPGSPLHF.